This TCR beta chain was profiled in a study of blood T cell repertoires in COVID-19. On the study more broadly: Sites in the United States, Italy and Spain provided acute and convalescent COVID-19 samples. Sources were T cells, B-cell-depleted T cells, or PBMCs; the material itself was cDNA or gDNA.

Original processing methods: Amplification from reference gene primers served as the basis for estimated nucleated cell counts. Assay: immunoSEQ multiplex PCR; the TCRdb copy retains only in-frame clones and omits some. V and J calls plus clone size are reproduced from that table; the DNA served to infer D and trimming. The sample consists of 100,000 or so clones, about four fifths of them appearing once. The germline V gene encodes CDR1 MNHEY and CDR2 SMNVEV (reference sequence). V lost 3 bases and J 2 bases, leaving 7 bases between the germline ends. The CDR3 totals 14 residues. Sequencing input: peripheral blood. The clonotype comes from a human donor in a cohort sampled during active COVID-19. The chain joins TRBV27 to TRBJ1-4, with D hard to call. CDR3 sequence (DNA): TGTGCCAGCAGTTTCGGTACGACTAATGAAAAACTGTTTTTT. Its protein product is CASSFGTTNEKLFF.